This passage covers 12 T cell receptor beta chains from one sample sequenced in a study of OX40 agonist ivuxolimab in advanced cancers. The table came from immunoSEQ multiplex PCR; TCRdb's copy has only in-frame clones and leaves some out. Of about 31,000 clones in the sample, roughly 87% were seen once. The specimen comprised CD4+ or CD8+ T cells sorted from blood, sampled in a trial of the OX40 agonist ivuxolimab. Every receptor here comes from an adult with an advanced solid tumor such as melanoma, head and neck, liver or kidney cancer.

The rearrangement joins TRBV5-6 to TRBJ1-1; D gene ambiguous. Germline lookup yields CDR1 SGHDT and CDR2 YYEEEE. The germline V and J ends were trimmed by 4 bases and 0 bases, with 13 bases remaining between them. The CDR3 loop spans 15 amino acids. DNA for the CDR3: TGTGCCAGCAGCGTAATTACACTTCTGAACACTGAAGCTTTCTTT. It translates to CASSVITLLNTEAFF.

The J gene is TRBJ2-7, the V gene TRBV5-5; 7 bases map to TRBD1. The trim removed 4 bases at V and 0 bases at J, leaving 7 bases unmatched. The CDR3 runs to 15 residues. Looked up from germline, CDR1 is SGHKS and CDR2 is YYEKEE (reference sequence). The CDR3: CASSPTGRTSYEQYF. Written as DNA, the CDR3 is TGTGCCAGCAGCCCGACAGGGCGCACCTCCTACGAGCAGTACTTC.

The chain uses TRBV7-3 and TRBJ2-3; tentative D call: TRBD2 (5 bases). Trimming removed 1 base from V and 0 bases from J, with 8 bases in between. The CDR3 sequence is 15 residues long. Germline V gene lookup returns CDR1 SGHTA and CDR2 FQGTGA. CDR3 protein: CASSLIGSSTDTQYF. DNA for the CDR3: TGTGCCAGCAGCTTAATAGGGAGTAGCACAGATACGCAGTATTTT.

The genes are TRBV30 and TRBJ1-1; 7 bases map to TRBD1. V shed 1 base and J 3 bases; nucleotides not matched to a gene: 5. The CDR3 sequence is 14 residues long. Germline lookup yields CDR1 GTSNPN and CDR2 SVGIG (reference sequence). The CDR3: CAWSELTGYTEAFF. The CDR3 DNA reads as TGTGCCTGGAGTGAACTGACAGGGTACACTGAAGCTTTCTTT.

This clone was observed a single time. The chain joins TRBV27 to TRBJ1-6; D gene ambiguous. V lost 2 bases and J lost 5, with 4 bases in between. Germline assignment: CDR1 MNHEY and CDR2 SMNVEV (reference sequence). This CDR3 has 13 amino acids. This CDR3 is CASSLSNNSPLHF. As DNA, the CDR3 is TGTGCCAGCAGTTTAAGCAATAATTCACCCCTCCACTTT.

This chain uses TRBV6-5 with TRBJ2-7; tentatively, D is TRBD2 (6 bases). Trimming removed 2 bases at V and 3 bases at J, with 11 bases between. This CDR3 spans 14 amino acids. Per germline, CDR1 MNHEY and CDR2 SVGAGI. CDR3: CASSYGTQGYEQYF. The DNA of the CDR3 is TGTGCCAGCAGTTACGGGACTCAAGGCTACGAGCAGTACTTC.

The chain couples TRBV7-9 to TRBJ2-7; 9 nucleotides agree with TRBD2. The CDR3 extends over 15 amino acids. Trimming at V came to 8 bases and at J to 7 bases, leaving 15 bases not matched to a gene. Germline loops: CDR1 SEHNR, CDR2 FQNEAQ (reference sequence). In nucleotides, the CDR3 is TGTGCCAGCTCAGGTGCGCGGGAGGGCGGCCTGGAGCAGTACTTC. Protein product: CASSGAREGGLEQYF.

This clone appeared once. In nucleotides, the CDR3 is TGCGCCAGCAGTCCACCGGGACCCTATGGCTACACCTTC. It yields the protein CASSPPGPYGYTF. The gene calls are TRBV23-1 and TRBJ1-2, with D maybe TRBD1 (5 bases). TRBV23-1 is designated an ORF whose function remains uncertain. The V end lost 4 bases, the J end lost 4 bases, and 10 bases lay between the germline ends. This CDR3 region has 13 residues.

This chain's CDR3 is CASSQRNRERNYGYTF. The CDR3 bases are TGCGCCAGCAGCCAGAGAAACAGGGAAAGGAACTATGGCTACACCTTC. The chain has TRBV4-1 and TRBJ1-2, with TRBD1 as a possible D gene (6 bases). The CDR3 contains 16 residues. V dropped 3 bases and J dropped 2 bases, with 16 bases sitting between them. Germline assignment: CDR1 MGHRA and CDR2 YSYEKL.

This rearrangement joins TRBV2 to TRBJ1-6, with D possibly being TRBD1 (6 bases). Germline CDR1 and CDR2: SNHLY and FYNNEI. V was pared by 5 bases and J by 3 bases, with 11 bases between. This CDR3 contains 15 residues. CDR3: CASSQGQIYNSPLHF. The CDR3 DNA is TGTGCCAGCAGTCAAGGACAGATCTATAATTCACCCCTCCACTTT.

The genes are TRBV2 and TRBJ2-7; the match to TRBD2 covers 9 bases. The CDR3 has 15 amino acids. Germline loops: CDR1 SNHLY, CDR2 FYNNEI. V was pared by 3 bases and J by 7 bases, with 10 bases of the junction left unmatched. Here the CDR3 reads CASSESGGRVGEQYF. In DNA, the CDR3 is TGTGCCAGCAGTGAGAGTGGCGGGAGGGTAGGAGAGCAGTACTTC.

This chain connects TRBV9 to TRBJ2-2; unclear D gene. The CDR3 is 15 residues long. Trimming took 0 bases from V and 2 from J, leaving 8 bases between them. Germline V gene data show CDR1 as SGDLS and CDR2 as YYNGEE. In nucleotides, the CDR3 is TGTGCCAGCAGCGTAGAACAGCTCAACACCGGGGAGCTGTTTTTT. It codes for CASSVEQLNTGELFF.